What follows are 28 T cell receptor beta chains derived from one specimen sequenced in a study of cytomegalovirus exposure and HLA in healthy donors. The data were produced by immunoSEQ multiplex PCR, yet TCRdb's version contains in-frame clones alone and is incomplete. The sample gives about 160,000 clones, roughly 90% of which show up once; around 3.8% is in the top ten. The sequenced sample consisted of PBMCs. These receptors were taken from a man between 18 and 29 years old in good health and CMV-seropositive.

The chain uses TRBV6-5 and TRBJ1-4; D gene ambiguous. CDR1 and CDR2 from the germline V gene are MNHEY and SVGAGI. CDR3 length equals 14 residues. V dropped 6 bases and J dropped 7 bases, with 15 bases sitting between them. CDR3 DNA sequence: TGTGCCAGCAGACCGGGTCGGTCAGCTGAAAAACTGTTTTTT. Protein product: CASRPGRSAEKLFF.

The chain combines TRBV6-1 with TRBJ2-2, with D tentatively TRBD2 (5 bases). Germline CDR1 MNHNS, CDR2 SASEGT. The CDR3 runs 16 residues. V was pared by 4 bases and J by 1 base, with 13 bases between. CDR3 sequence reads: CASSVEADQNTGELFF. CDR3 sequence (DNA): TGTGCCAGCAGTGTGGAGGCAGACCAGAACACCGGGGAGCTGTTTTTT.

This chain uses TRBV11-2 with TRBJ2-7, with a weak D call TRBD2 (6 bases). The germline CDR1 and CDR2 sequences are SGHAT and FQNNGV. Trimming pared 0 bases from V and 0 bases from J, leaving 18 bases between. The CDR3 has 18 amino acids. CDR3 in amino acids: CASSLDLTGRPSSYEQYF. The DNA for the CDR3 is TGTGCCAGCAGCTTAGATCTAACGGGGAGGCCGAGCTCCTACGAGCAGTACTTC.

This chain links TRBV11-2 with TRBJ1-2; D possibly corresponds to TRBD1 (6 bases). The CDR3 has 13 amino acids. Trimming took 5 bases from V and 2 from J, leaving 9 bases between them. Germline V CDR1 and CDR2: SGHAT, FQNNGV. CDR3: CASSPGQNYGYTF. The DNA of the CDR3 is TGTGCCAGCAGCCCCGGACAGAACTATGGCTACACCTTC.

This clone was found once. This chain connects TRBV5-4 to TRBJ2-7; TRBD2 matches 9 bases. This CDR3 spans 16 amino acids. Trimming at V came to 2 bases and at J to 1 base, leaving 7 bases not matched to a gene. From germline, CDR1 is SGHNT and CDR2 YYREEE (reference sequence). DNA for the CDR3: TGTGCCAGCAGCTTAGTAGCGGGGGCTATGTCCTACGAGCAGTACTTC. Translated: CASSLVAGAMSYEQYF.

Remarks on this clone: A junction end diverges from the germline sequence, so it may reflect a read error. The chain uses TRBV6-6 and TRBJ2-7; unclear D gene. In germline, CDR1 is MNHNY, CDR2 SVGAGI (reference sequence). This CDR3 region has 12 residues. CDR3 amino acids: CASSLPGSARDF. The CDR3 coding sequence is TGTGCCAGCAGTCTCCCAGGTTCGGCTCGTGACTTC.

This chain uses TRBV27 with TRBJ2-7; D is possibly TRBD2 (5 bases). V lost 2 bases and J 3 bases, leaving 17 bases between the germline ends. This CDR3 has 16 amino acids. Germline assignment: CDR1 MNHEY and CDR2 SMNVEV (reference sequence). The CDR3 bases are TGTGCCAGCAGTTTAAAAAGGAGGCTCGAAATCTACGAGCAGTACTTC. Protein sequence: CASSLKRRLEIYEQYF.

The gene calls are TRBV30 and TRBJ2-3; 8 bases are shared with TRBD1. V shed 1 base, J shed 3 bases, and the junction held 12 bases outside the gene matches. The CDR3 consists of 17 residues. The germline CDR1 and CDR2 sequences are GTSNPN and SVGIG (reference sequence). CDR3 residues: CAWSAVAGQGPTDTQYF. The DNA of the CDR3 is TGTGCCTGGAGTGCTGTAGCAGGACAGGGCCCTACAGATACGCAGTATTTT.

The chain employs TRBV30 and TRBJ1-3, with no clear D. Germline V gene data show CDR1 as GTSNPN and CDR2 as SVGIG (reference sequence). The CDR3 totals 13 residues. V was pared by 2 bases and J by 0 bases, with 5 bases between. CDR3 DNA sequence: TGTGCCTGGAGTCCGAGCTCTGGAAACACCATATATTTT. This translates into CAWSPSSGNTIYF. Full variable domain (missing parts from reference TRBV30 and TRBJ1-3): SQTIHQWPATLVQPVGSPLSLECTVEGTSNPNLYWYRQAAGRGLQLLFYSVGIGQISSEVPQNLSASRPQDRQFILSSKKLLLSDSGFYLCAWSPSSGNTIYFGEGSWLTVV.

This clone was seen only once. This chain links TRBV29-1 with TRBJ1-1, with D tentatively TRBD1 (5 bases). Germline V gene lookup returns CDR1 SQVTM and CDR2 ANQGSEA. Trimming shortened V by 4 bases and J by 10 bases, and 19 bases separated the two germline ends. This CDR3 region has 13 residues. Here the CDR3 reads CSVGGHRTGLAFF. CDR3 in DNA: TGCAGCGTTGGCGGACACAGAACAGGATTAGCTTTCTTT. Variable domain in full (rest from reference TRBV29-1 and TRBJ1-1): SAVISQKPSRDICQRGTSLTIQCQVDSQVTMMFWYRQQPGQSLTLIATANQGSEATYESGFVIDKFPISRPNLTFSTLTVSNMSPEDSSIYLCSVGGHRTGLAFFGQGTRLTVV.

The rearrangement links TRBV4-2 to TRBJ1-4; a weak D match, TRBD1 (6 bases). This CDR3 comprises 15 residues. Germline CDR1 is LGHNA and CDR2 is YNFKEQ. The V end was cut by 2 bases, the J end by 1 base, with 8 bases between. Written as DNA, the CDR3 is TGTGCCAGCAGCCAACAACAGGGAACTAATGAAAAACTGTTTTTT. It encodes CASSQQQGTNEKLFF.

The V call is TRBV2, the J call TRBJ2-7; TRBD1 aligns across 10 bases. Germline loops: CDR1 SNHLY, CDR2 FYNNEI. The trim removed 5 bases at V and 6 bases at J, leaving 7 bases unmatched. The CDR3 spans 14 residues. The chain's CDR3 is CASSSGTGVGEQYF. The DNA for the CDR3 is TGTGCCAGCAGTTCCGGGACAGGGGTCGGCGAGCAGTACTTC. The variable domain in full, with the rest retrieved from reference TRBV2 and TRBJ2-7, is EPEVTQTPSHQVTQMGQEVILRCVPISNHLYFYWYRQILGQKVEFLVSFYNNEISEKSEIFDDQFSVERPDGSNFTLKIRSTKLEDSAMYFCASSSGTGVGEQYFGPGTRLTVT.

V usage is TRBV6-6 and J usage is TRBJ1-1, with D perhaps TRBD1 (5 bases). CDR3 length equals 14 residues. V was pared by 4 bases and J by 0 bases, with 9 bases between. In germline, CDR1 is MNHNY, CDR2 SVGAGI (reference sequence). The CDR3 sequence is CASSSRQMNTEAFF. CDR3 DNA: TGTGCCAGCAGTTCGAGACAGATGAACACTGAAGCTTTCTTT.

V usage is TRBV20-1 and J usage is TRBJ2-3; D is ambiguous. CDR3 length equals 11 residues. The germline V gene encodes CDR1 DFQATT and CDR2 SNEGSKA (reference sequence). The V and J ends lost 1 base and 3 bases respectively, with 2 bases between them. CDR3 sequence reads: CSARATDTQYF. The CDR3 nucleotides read TGCAGTGCTAGAGCGACAGATACGCAGTATTTT.

The V and J genes are TRBV6-7 and TRBJ2-1; 11 positions match TRBD2. TRBV6-7 is annotated as an ORF whose role is uncertain. The CDR3 contains 17 residues. With V trimmed by 5 bases and J by 2 bases, 8 bases remained unmatched. The CDR3 sequence is CASSRRLAGLPYNEQFF. The CDR3, as DNA: TGTGCCAGCAGTCGTCGACTAGCGGGACTGCCCTACAATGAGCAGTTCTTC.

The chain links TRBV25-1 to TRBJ2-6; no reliable D call. V was pared by 4 bases and J by 1 base, with 5 bases between. Germline loops: CDR1 MGHDK, CDR2 SYGVNS. CDR3 length equals 14 residues. DNA for the CDR3: TGTGCCAGCAGTGGCGGATCTGGGGCCAACGTCCTGACTTTC. The encoded protein is CASSGGSGANVLTF.

The chain joins TRBV19 to TRBJ1-5; D might be TRBD1 (6 bases). The CDR3 spans 14 residues. The V gene's germline CDR1 is LNHDA and CDR2 SQIVND (reference sequence). Trimming shortened V by 6 bases and J by 1 base, and 10 bases separated the two germline ends. CDR3 region: CASRVGQSNQPQHF. CDR3 coding DNA: TGTGCCAGTAGGGTTGGACAGAGCAATCAGCCCCAGCATTTT.

V usage is TRBV11-3 and J usage is TRBJ1-1; D gene unclear. The CDR3 runs 17 residues. V was cut by 3 bases and J by 3 bases, with 20 bases left in between. The germline gives CDR1 SGHNT, CDR2 YENEEA. CDR3 sequence (DNA): TGTGCCAGCAGCTTTTCATTCGGACCAGCGGCGGACACTGAAGCTTTCTTT. Protein sequence: CASSFSFGPAADTEAFF.

The chain carries TRBV7-2 and TRBJ2-2; 8 bases match TRBD2. Germline V gene lookup returns CDR1 SGHTA and CDR2 FQGNSA. The CDR3 totals 15 residues. Trimming at V came to 5 bases and at J to 6 bases, leaving 8 bases not matched to a gene. CDR3 bases: TGTGCCAGCAGCCGTGTAGCGGGAAGGCCCGGGGAGCTGTTTTTT. Protein product: CASSRVAGRPGELFF.

The V gene is TRBV6-1, the J gene TRBJ2-7; tentative D call: TRBD2 (7 bases). V shed 3 bases and J shed 0 bases, with 12 bases lying between them. There are 15 residues in the CDR3. Germline V CDR1 and CDR2: MNHNS, SASEGT. The CDR3 spells CASSELGGASYEQYF. For the CDR3, the DNA is TGTGCCAGCAGTGAGCTAGGGGGGGCCTCCTACGAGCAGTACTTC.

This clone has just a few counts. Within the sample, other DNA sequences also encode this same CDR3. The genes are TRBV6-1 and TRBJ2-3; the D gene is possibly TRBD2 (6 bases). Trimming pared 2 bases from V and 1 base from J, leaving 7 bases between. This CDR3 comprises 14 residues. CDR1 MNHNS and CDR2 SASEGT come from the germline V gene. The CDR3 region is CASSERGGTDTQYF. Here the CDR3 DNA reads TGTGCCAGCAGTGAACGCGGGGGCACAGATACGCAGTATTTT.

The genes are TRBV5-1 and TRBJ2-5; D call uncertain. The germline CDR1 and CDR2 sequences are SGHRS and YFSETQ. V was clipped by 0 bases and J by 4 bases, with 16 bases between them. The CDR3 loop spans 16 amino acids. CDR3 region: CASSLEGRPSGETQYF. The CDR3 DNA reads as TGCGCCAGCAGCTTGGAAGGTCGGCCATCGGGAGAGACCCAGTACTTC.

This rearrangement joins TRBV6-5 to TRBJ2-7, with D maybe TRBD2 (7 bases). The CDR3 runs 15 residues. Trimming stripped 2 bases from V and 3 bases from J, with 14 bases between. Germline CDR1 and CDR2: MNHEY and SVGAGI. For the CDR3, the DNA is TGTGCCAGCAGTTACGAATCGCGGGGGCACTACGAGCAGTACTTC. Amino acids: CASSYESRGHYEQYF.

At least ten counts were recorded for this clone. V usage is TRBV6-4 and J usage is TRBJ2-3; 7 bases are shared with TRBD2. CDR1 is MRHNA and CDR2 is SNTAGT in the germline V gene. J was trimmed by 3 bases and V by 0 bases; bases with no gene match: 6. The CDR3 is 16 residues long. CDR3 nucleotide sequence: TGTGCCAGCAGTGACTCGGGCGGGAGAGGGACAGATACGCAGTATTTT. Protein: CASSDSGGRGTDTQYF.

The J gene is TRBJ2-5, the V gene TRBV7-9, with 12 bases that match TRBD2. From germline, CDR1 is SEHNR and CDR2 FQNEAQ (reference sequence). V lost 1 base, J lost 3 bases, and 9 bases stayed unmatched. The CDR3 has 18 residues. The CDR3 nucleotides are TGTGCCAGCAGCTTAGATCTCCTAGCGGGAGGGGTCAAAGAGACCCAGTACTTC. Translation: CASSLDLLAGGVKETQYF.

This chain links TRBV5-1 with TRBJ2-3; 9 nucleotides line up with TRBD2. Per the germline V gene, CDR1 is SGHRS and CDR2 is YFSETQ. This CDR3 comprises 17 residues. After removal of 1 base from V and 4 bases from J, the junction contained 10 bases not matched to a gene. The CDR3: CASSLSTSGVRADTQYF. CDR3 sequence (DNA): TGCGCCAGCAGCTTGTCGACTAGCGGAGTTAGGGCAGATACGCAGTATTTT.

CDR3 coding DNA: TGTGCCAGCAACGGACTAGGAGGGGGCACCGGGGAGCTGTTTTTT. As protein: CASNGLGGGTGELFF. The chain recombines TRBV2 with TRBJ2-2, with D tentatively TRBD2 (7 bases). Germline loops: CDR1 SNHLY, CDR2 FYNNEI. The CDR3 spans 15 residues. The V and J ends lost 7 bases and 4 bases respectively, with 16 bases between them.

This clone occurred once. The chain links TRBV13 to TRBJ2-1; D unresolved. The germline CDR1 and CDR2 sequences are PRHDT and FYEKMQ (reference sequence). The CDR3 length is 16 residues. The V end was cut by 0 bases, the J end by 3 bases, with 12 bases between. CDR3 sequence (DNA): TGTGCCAGCAGCTTAGGCCAGGTGAACGGCTACAATGAGCAGTTCTTC. Its translation: CASSLGQVNGYNEQFF.